What follows is one TCR beta chain and its context. This sample is drawn from a study of neoadjuvant anti-PD-1 for oral cavity cancer. Background on the study: Around day 43, patients without progression received a fourth nivolumab dose before surgery.

The CDR3 consists of 13 residues. The V gene lost 1 base and the J gene lost 1 base, with 4 bases spanning the gap. CDR1 and CDR2 (germline): SEHNR, FQNEAQ (reference sequence). These newly diagnosed stage II-IVA oral cavity squamous cell carcinoma patients had no prior systemic or radiation treatment. Cohort: HPV-negative, locally advanced oral cavity squamous cell carcinoma patients. The method was immunoSEQ multiplex PCR; TCRdb's version includes in-frame clones alone and lacks a portion of them. Counted here are about 4,700 clones, 58% occurring once; the ten biggest clones make up 5.5% to 8%. The gene calls are TRBV7-9 and TRBJ1-2, with D unclear. The receptor was derived from a person aged 35 to 85 with oral cavity squamous cell carcinoma. Specimen: tumor tissue, collected before nivolumab (anti-PD-1) treatment. The CDR3 region is CASSLDNNYGYTF. In DNA form, the CDR3 reads TGTGCCAGCAGCTTAGACAATAACTATGGCTACACCTTC.